Presented here are 6 T cell receptor beta chains from one specimen sequenced in a study of OX40 agonist ivuxolimab in advanced cancers. Here immunoSEQ multiplex PCR was the method, and the copy in TCRdb shows in-frame clones only, minus some. The table has tens of thousands of clones, 88% seen once. The sample in question was CD4+ or CD8+ T cells sorted from blood, obtained in a trial of the OX40 agonist ivuxolimab. All receptors derive from an adult with an advanced solid tumor such as melanoma, head and neck, liver or kidney cancer.

The chain employs TRBV7-9 and TRBJ2-3, with D perhaps matching TRBD2 (5 bases). The CDR3 is 14 amino acids. Germline values: CDR1 SEHNR, CDR2 FQNEAQ (reference sequence). Trimming left V 2 bases short and J 1 base short, with 7 bases between. Here the CDR3 DNA reads TGTGCCAGCAGCTTAATTAGCGGCACAGATACGCAGTATTTT. Its translation: CASSLISGTDTQYF.

The V call is TRBV7-9, the J call TRBJ2-1; 13 nucleotides align to TRBD2. The CDR3 loop spans 15 amino acids. Looked up from germline, CDR1 is SEHNR and CDR2 is FQNEAQ (reference sequence). V lost 5 bases and J lost 4; bases outside the gene matches: 2. This chain's CDR3 is CASSTGLAGYNEQFF. The CDR3 region has the DNA TGTGCCAGCAGCACGGGACTAGCGGGGTACAATGAGCAGTTCTTC.

In this sample, this clone turned up once. The chain is built from TRBV19 and TRBJ2-1; perhaps TRBD1 as D (5 bases). The V gene lost 1 base and the J gene lost 0 bases, with 7 bases spanning the gap. The germline V gene has CDR1 LNHDA and CDR2 SQIVND (reference sequence). The CDR3 loop spans 15 amino acids. The CDR3 DNA reads as TGTGCCAGTAGTATAGGACAGATCTCCTACAATGAGCAGTTCTTC. Protein sequence: CASSIGQISYNEQFF.

This clone rates as medium-sized. The V gene is TRBV11-2, the J gene TRBJ1-6; D ambiguous. Germline-derived CDR1 and CDR2 are SGHAT and FQNNGV. The CDR3 covers 13 residues. The CDR3 loop is CASTRSYNSPLHF. In nucleotides, the CDR3 is TGTGCGTCAACACGTTCTTATAATTCACCCCTCCACTTT.

V gene TRBV6-6 combines with J gene TRBJ2-1; a weak D match, TRBD1 (5 bases). V gave up 8 bases and J gave up 6 bases, with 8 bases separating them. Germline CDR1 and CDR2: MNHNY and SVGAGI (reference sequence). The CDR3 is 11 residues long. CDR3: CASDRSNEQFF. CDR3 DNA sequence: TGTGCCAGCGACAGATCCAATGAGCAGTTCTTC.

This chain connects TRBV21-1 to TRBJ2-2; whether TRBD1, the table's D call, matches the DNA was not checked. TRBV21-1 is a pseudogene locus. This CDR3 comprises 13 residues. Here the CDR3 reads CASSKGDRGELFF. CDR3 nucleotide sequence: TGTGCCAGCAGCAAAGGGGACAGGGGGGAGCTGTTTTTT.